This T cell receptor (beta chain) comes out of a study of cytomegalovirus exposure and HLA in healthy donors. As to this clone: The antigen is undetermined.

V lost 10 bases to trimming and J lost 4 bases, with 22 bases between them. Germline loops: CDR1 MDHEN, CDR2 SYDVKM. The CDR3 sequence is 15 residues long. The PCR made use of 60 Vbeta and 13 Jbeta primers. The method was immunoSEQ multiplex PCR; TCRdb's version includes in-frame clones alone and lacks a portion of them. The profile shows under 200,000 clones, under 90% of them singletons. General observations from the study: TCR beta chain V- and J-gene trimming was linked, in a later analysis, to a missense variant in DCLRE1C.

The sequence was collected from a male donor in good health and CMV-seronegative. Sequencing was performed on PBMCs. The genes are TRBV28 and TRBJ1-1, with a weak D call TRBD1 (5 bases). CDR3 in amino acids: CAIRTGGALSTEAFF. The CDR3 bases are TGTGCCATCAGGACGGGTGGGGCGCTGAGCACTGAAGCTTTCTTT.